This T cell receptor (beta chain) was profiled in a study of blood T cell repertoires in COVID-19. The length of the CDR3 is 16 residues. The V and J ends lost 2 bases and 0 bases, in that order; junction bases with no gene match: 3. The germline V gene has CDR1 SGDLS and CDR2 YYNGEE. Cohort assignment relied on participant-reported clinical history. Two consecutive negative NP/OP PCR tests, clearance, or resolved symptoms defined Cohort 3 recovery. In the original workflow: The assay estimated nucleated cells by amplifying reference gene primers. The assay was immunoSEQ multiplex PCR, and TCRdb's table has in-frame clones only and misses some. V, J and clone size derive from that table, while D and trimming were established from the DNA sequence. The data contain some 330,000 clones, approximately 88% of them singletons.

V is TRBV9 and J is TRBJ2-3; 10 bases line up with TRBD2. The sequenced sample was PBMCs or T cells enriched from blood (not recorded which). This receptor was obtained from a man younger than 40 who had recovered from COVID-19. The CDR3 nucleotides are TGTGCCAGCAGCGTCGCACTAGCGGGGAGCACAGATACGCAGTATTTT. It codes for CASSVALAGSTDTQYF.